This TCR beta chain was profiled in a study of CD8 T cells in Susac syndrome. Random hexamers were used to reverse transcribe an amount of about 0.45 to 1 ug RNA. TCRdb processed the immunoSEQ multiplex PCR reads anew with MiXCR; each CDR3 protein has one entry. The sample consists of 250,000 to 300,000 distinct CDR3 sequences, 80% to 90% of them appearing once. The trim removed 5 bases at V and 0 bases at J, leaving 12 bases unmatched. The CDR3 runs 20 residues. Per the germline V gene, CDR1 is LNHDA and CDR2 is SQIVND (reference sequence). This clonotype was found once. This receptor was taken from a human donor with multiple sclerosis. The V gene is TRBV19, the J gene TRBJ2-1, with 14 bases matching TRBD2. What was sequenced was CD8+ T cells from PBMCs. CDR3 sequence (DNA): TGTGCCAGTAGTTCCGGACTAGCGGGAGGCCCACAGATCTCCTACAATGAGCAGTTCTTC. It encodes CASSSGLAGGPQISYNEQFF.